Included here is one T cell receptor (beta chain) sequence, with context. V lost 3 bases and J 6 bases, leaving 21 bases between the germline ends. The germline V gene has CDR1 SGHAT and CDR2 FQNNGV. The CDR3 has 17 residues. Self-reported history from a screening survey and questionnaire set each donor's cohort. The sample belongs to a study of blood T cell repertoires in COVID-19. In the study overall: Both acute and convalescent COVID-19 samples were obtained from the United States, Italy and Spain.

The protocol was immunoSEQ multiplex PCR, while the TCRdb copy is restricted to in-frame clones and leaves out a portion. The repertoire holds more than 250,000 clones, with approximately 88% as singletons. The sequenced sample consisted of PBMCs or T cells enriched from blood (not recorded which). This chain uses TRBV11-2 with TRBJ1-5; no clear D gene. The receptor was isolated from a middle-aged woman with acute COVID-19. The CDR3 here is CASSFFVSQVLGQPQHF. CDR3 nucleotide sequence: TGTGCCAGCAGCTTCTTCGTTTCGCAGGTTTTAGGTCAGCCCCAGCATTTT.